This T cell receptor beta chain stems from a study of blood T cell repertoires in COVID-19. Whole-study context: Researchers got acute and convalescent COVID-19 samples from the United States, Italy and Spain.

Trimming removed 7 bases at V and 1 base at J, with 22 bases between. The CDR3 contains 18 residues. Looked up from germline, CDR1 is MRHNA and CDR2 is SNTAGT. Profiled with immunoSEQ multiplex PCR; TCRdb holds only in-frame clones, not every one. The repertoire holds around 100,000 clones, with about 84% as singletons. Sequenced material: peripheral blood. The clonotype was recovered from a human donor in a cohort sampled during active COVID-19. The V gene is TRBV6-4, the J gene TRBJ2-2; D perhaps matches TRBD1 (6 bases). This CDR3 reads CASNTIARTEGNTGELFF. CDR3 bases: TGTGCCAGCAATACCATCGCCCGGACAGAAGGGAACACCGGGGAGCTGTTTTTT.